The 26 T cell receptor beta chains listed next were all sequenced from one sample in a study of T cell responses to AZD1222 COVID-19 vaccine. Measured with immunoSEQ multiplex PCR; TCRdb has only the in-frame clones, and not every one. This sample has some 170,000 clones, with approximately 92% found just once. Sample: peripheral blood, taken on day 0 of AZD1222 vaccination. All receptors come from an adult in good health.

This chain uses TRBV5-1 with TRBJ2-7; 12 bases agree with TRBD2. The V gene end was trimmed by 3 bases and the J gene end by 6 bases; junction bases not matched to a gene: 1. CDR1 is SGHRS and CDR2 is YFSETQ in the germline V gene. The CDR3 has 13 residues. The CDR3 bases are TGCGCCAGCAGCTCGACTAGCGGGAGCGAGCAGTACTTC. This codes for CASSSTSGSEQYF.

The V and J genes are TRBV5-6 and TRBJ2-7, with 10 bases lining up with TRBD2. The trim removed 4 bases at V and 6 bases at J, leaving 10 bases unmatched. The CDR3 covers 15 residues. In germline, CDR1 is SGHDT, CDR2 YYEEEE. The CDR3: CASSGLAGEVAEQYF. CDR3 coding DNA: TGTGCCAGCAGCGGTCTAGCGGGAGAAGTAGCCGAGCAGTACTTC.

V is TRBV12-1 and J is TRBJ2-5; the table's D gene call, TRBD2, was not cross checked with the DNA. TRBV12-1 is a known pseudogene. The CDR3 sequence is 17 residues long. CDR3 sequence (DNA): TGTGCCAGCAGCTTTGTGGTATCGGGAGGGATCGGAGAGACCCAGTACTTC. This encodes CASSFVVSGGIGETQYF.

V and J are TRBV12-3 or TRBV12-4 and TRBJ2-7, with 10 bases that match TRBD2. Losses at the gene ends were 6 bases for V and 6 bases for J; bases not matched to a gene: 5. The CDR3 consists of 13 residues. This chain's CDR3 is CASSRTSGAEQYF. CDR3 nucleotide sequence: TGTGCCAGCAGCAGGACTAGCGGAGCCGAGCAGTACTTC.

The chain joins TRBV24-1 to TRBJ2-1; D is perhaps TRBD2 (6 bases). Germline V lookup: CDR1 KGHDR, CDR2 SFDVKD. Trimming shortened V by 1 base and J by 9 bases, and 6 bases separated the two germline ends. The CDR3 has 12 amino acids. The CDR3 sequence is CATSDLAGEQFF. DNA of the CDR3: TGTGCCACCAGTGATTTAGCGGGTGAGCAGTTCTTC.

The chain links TRBV29-1 to TRBJ2-3, with TRBD2 matching 10 bases. CDR1 and CDR2 (germline): SQVTM, ANQGSEA. Losses at the gene ends were 2 bases for V and 7 bases for J; bases not matched to a gene: 6. The CDR3 has 14 amino acids. The CDR3 sequence: CSVELQREGYTQYF. CDR3 DNA: TGCAGCGTTGAATTGCAGCGGGAGGGTTATACGCAGTATTTT.

This chain links TRBV5-1 with TRBJ2-7, with a weak D call TRBD2 (6 bases). The germline V gene has CDR1 SGHRS and CDR2 YFSETQ. Trimming shortened V by 2 bases and J by 2 bases, and 8 bases separated the two germline ends. The length of the CDR3 is 13 residues. The CDR3 is CASSFGEAYEQYF. The DNA for the CDR3 is TGCGCCAGCAGCTTTGGGGAGGCCTACGAGCAGTACTTC.

This sequence joins TRBV12-5 and TRBJ1-1, with 9 nucleotides matching TRBD1. The germline V gene encodes CDR1 LGHNT and CDR2 FRNRAP. Trimming cost V 8 bases and J 7 bases; bases outside gene matches: 11. The CDR3 runs 14 residues. CDR3 protein: CASFPGQGTGEAFF. As DNA, the CDR3 is TGTGCTAGTTTCCCGGGACAGGGAACGGGTGAAGCTTTCTTT.

V gene TRBV29-1 combines with J gene TRBJ1-2, with D possibly being TRBD1 (5 bases). Per germline, CDR1 SQVTM and CDR2 ANQGSEA. This CDR3 contains 14 residues. The V end lost 7 bases, the J end lost 7 bases, and 22 bases lay between the germline ends. This CDR3 is CSASGLPAGGGYTF. CDR3 DNA: TGCAGCGCTTCGGGACTCCCGGCGGGGGGTGGCTACACCTTC. The variable domain in full, completed from reference TRBV29-1 and TRBJ1-2, reads SAVISQKPSRDICQRGTSLTIQCQVDSQVTMMFWYRQQPGQSLTLIATANQGSEATYESGFVIDKFPISRPNLTFSTLTVSNMSPEDSSIYLCSASGLPAGGGYTFGSGTRLTVV.

J is TRBJ1-1 and V is TRBV7-8; D is undetermined. CDR3 length: 16 amino acids. Germline V lookup: CDR1 SGHVS, CDR2 FQNEAQ. Trimming left V 5 bases short and J 1 base short, with 17 bases between. DNA of the CDR3: TGTGCCAGCAGCCCCTCCGGGGTTTGGGCGAACACTGAAGCTTTCTTT. Translation gives CASSPSGVWANTEAFF.

The rearrangement joins TRBV5-1 to TRBJ2-1, with 11 bases matching TRBD2. This CDR3 is 15 amino acids long. The V and J ends lost 4 bases and 4 bases, in that order; junction bases with no gene match: 4. Germline CDR1 SGHRS, CDR2 YFSETQ. The CDR3, as DNA: TGCGCCAGCAGCCCCTGGACTAGCGGGTACAATGAGCAGTTCTTC. It codes for CASSPWTSGYNEQFF.

J is TRBJ1-2 and V is TRBV4-1, with unresolved D. This CDR3 is 14 amino acids long. Per the germline V gene, CDR1 is MGHRA and CDR2 is YSYEKL. The ends were cut back, 3 bases at V and 5 bases at J, with 13 bases in the middle. Written as DNA, the CDR3 is TGCGCCAGCAGCCATCCCGACGGGATATATGGCTACACCTTC. It yields the protein CASSHPDGIYGYTF.

V and J are TRBV5-4 and TRBJ1-1, with D possibly being TRBD1 (6 bases). The CDR3 extends over 14 amino acids. Looked up from germline, CDR1 is SGHNT and CDR2 is YYREEE (reference sequence). V lost 4 bases to trimming and J lost 0 bases, with 10 bases between them. As DNA, the CDR3 is TGTGCCAGCAGCGAGGACAGTTTGAACACTGAAGCTTTCTTT. Its protein product is CASSEDSLNTEAFF.

Comment on this clone: Other DNA sequences within the sample encode an identical CDR3. In DNA, the CDR3 is TGTGCCAGTAGCGGACAGGGAGGCAATCAGCCCCAGCATTTT. It codes for CASSGQGGNQPQHF. V is TRBV19 and J is TRBJ1-5; 8 bases agree with TRBD1. This CDR3 is built from 14 residues. Germline V gene data show CDR1 as LNHDA and CDR2 as SQIVND (reference sequence). J lost 2 bases, V lost 6 bases, and 3 bases had no gene match.

The chain links TRBV25-1 to TRBJ1-6, with D perhaps TRBD1 (6 bases). The CDR3 runs to 14 residues. V was shortened by 3 bases and J by 7 bases, with 10 bases between the two germline ends. CDR1 is MGHDK, CDR2 SYGVNS, per germline. The CDR3 DNA sequence: TGTGCCAGCAGTGAGCGGCAGGGGAATTCACCCCTCCACTTT. This sequence encodes CASSERQGNSPLHF.

The chain joins TRBV12-5 to TRBJ1-2; 8 bases fit TRBD1. Germline V gene lookup returns CDR1 LGHNT and CDR2 FRNRAP. V shed 0 bases and J 6 bases; nucleotides not matched to a gene: 6. The CDR3 is 15 amino acids. The CDR3 loop is CASGLVRDRLDGYTF. CDR3 bases: TGTGCTAGTGGTTTGGTACGGGACAGGTTGGATGGCTACACCTTC.

The chain has TRBV7-9 and TRBJ2-7; TRBD2 might be the D (6 bases). This CDR3 is built from 14 residues. V was clipped by 5 bases and J by 3 bases, with 14 bases between them. The V gene's germline CDR1 is SEHNR and CDR2 FQNEAQ (reference sequence). The CDR3 loop reads CASSPRGSLYEQYF. The CDR3 DNA reads TGTGCCAGCAGCCCCCGGGGGTCCCTCTACGAGCAGTACTTC.

V usage is TRBV18 and J usage is TRBJ1-4; TRBD1 aligns across 7 bases. The CDR3 is made up of 14 amino acids. Losses at the gene ends were 6 bases for V and 11 bases for J; bases not matched to a gene: 12. From germline, CDR1 is KGHSH and CDR2 LQKENI. CDR3 residues: CASSLGQVVEKLFF. The DNA of the CDR3 is TGTGCCAGCTCGCTCGGACAGGTAGTAGAGAAACTGTTTTTT.

This clone is a singleton in its sample. V is TRBV5-4 and J is TRBJ2-2, with 16 bases aligning to TRBD2. V dropped 4 bases and J dropped 6; count of bases not matched to a gene: 3. There are 16 residues in the CDR3. Germline values: CDR1 SGHNT, CDR2 YYREEE (reference sequence). CDR3: CASSPGLAGGPGELFF. In nucleotides, the CDR3 is TGTGCCAGCAGCCCGGGACTAGCGGGAGGGCCCGGGGAGCTGTTTTTT.

This chain joins TRBV12-3 or TRBV12-4 and TRBJ1-2; D unresolved. CDR3 length: 13 residues. Trimming removed 5 bases at V and 4 bases at J, with 11 bases between. The chain's CDR3 is CASSRSSGYGYTF. Here the CDR3 DNA reads TGTGCCAGCAGTCGATCCTCGGGCTATGGCTACACCTTC.

The rearrangement joins TRBV23-1 to TRBJ2-3; D ambiguous. TRBV23-1 is designated an ORF whose function remains uncertain. V lost 7 bases, J lost 1 base, and 18 bases lay in between. The CDR3 has 16 residues. CDR3 residues: CASTPPLGAGTDTQYF. The CDR3 DNA reads as TGCGCCAGCACCCCCCCGCTGGGTGCGGGCACAGATACGCAGTATTTT.

The gene calls are TRBV18 and TRBJ1-1, with D perhaps TRBD1 (5 bases). The CDR3 loop spans 15 amino acids. Germline V lookup: CDR1 KGHSH, CDR2 LQKENI. Trimming removed 0 bases from V and 10 bases from J, with 18 bases in between. In DNA form, the CDR3 reads TGTGCCAGCTCACCACCTCAGGACATTCGGGCGGGAGCTTTCTTT. Its translation is CASSPPQDIRAGAFF.

This clone has a handful of counts. V gene TRBV6-5 combines with J gene TRBJ1-1; perhaps TRBD1 as D (5 bases). V lost 2 bases and J lost 0, with 13 bases in between. This CDR3 is built from 16 residues. CDR1 and CDR2 (germline): MNHEY, SVGAGI. The CDR3 spells CASSYQTVSMNTEAFF. The CDR3 DNA sequence: TGTGCCAGCAGTTACCAGACAGTATCTATGAACACTGAAGCTTTCTTT.

The V and J genes are TRBV6-5 and TRBJ1-1; D gene unclear. Germline V gene sequence: CDR1 MNHEY, CDR2 SVGAGI. The CDR3 is 14 amino acids. V lost 6 bases and J 3 bases, leaving 14 bases between the germline ends. CDR3 loop: CASRLAGEDTEAFF. For the CDR3, the DNA is TGTGCCAGCAGGCTCGCAGGAGAAGACACTGAAGCTTTCTTT.

The chain links TRBV12-5 to TRBJ2-4; maybe TRBD1 (5 bases). Germline-derived CDR1 and CDR2 are LGHNT and FRNRAP. This CDR3 has 18 amino acids. V gave up 6 bases and J gave up 8 bases, with 29 bases separating them. The chain's CDR3 is CASGKGRVTFGPGDIQYF. The DNA of the CDR3 is TGTGCTAGTGGAAAGGGCAGGGTGACGTTCGGCCCCGGAGACATTCAGTACTTC. Complete variable domain (other parts from reference TRBV12-5 and TRBJ2-4): DARVTQTPRHKVTEMGQEVTMRCQPILGHNTVFWYRQTMMQGLELLAYFRNRAPLDDSGMPKDRFSAEMPDATLATLKIQPSEPRDSAVYFCASGKGRVTFGPGDIQYFGAGTRLSVL.

The V gene is TRBV27, the J gene TRBJ1-2, with D uncertain. In germline, CDR1 is MNHEY, CDR2 SMNVEV (reference sequence). Trimming stripped 9 bases from V and 4 bases from J, with 18 bases between. The length of the CDR3 is 14 residues. The CDR3 bases are TGTGCCAGTGGGCCCGGTGTACCCACCTATGGCTACACCTTC. This codes for CASGPGVPTYGYTF.